A single sample is the source of the 9 T cell receptor beta chains below, sequenced in a study of untreated major depressive disorder. General study results and limits: CD4+ T cells from depressed patients used TRBV05-01 (Vbeta 5.1) more often than controls.

These receptors' targets are unknown. Using immunoSEQ multiplex PCR, the repertoire was profiled, and TCRdb retains in-frame clones only, with some absent. The table includes under 30,000 clones, 91% detected once. Sequenced material: CD4+ T cells from PBMCs. These receptors were obtained from a woman in her 30s with major depressive disorder.

CDR3 DNA sequence: TGTGCCAGCAGATCGTCTATGGGCCGACCTAGCGCCGATGAGCAGTTCTTC. Amino acid sequence: CASRSSMGRPSADEQFF. The chain links TRBV7-9 to TRBJ2-1; perhaps TRBD2 as D (6 bases). The germline V gene encodes CDR1 SEHNR and CDR2 FQNEAQ (reference sequence). Trimming removed 6 bases at V and 8 bases at J, with 26 bases between. This CDR3 spans 17 amino acids.

This clone was observed a few times. The V call is TRBV7-9, the J call TRBJ2-7, with D perhaps TRBD1 (5 bases). With 5 bases removed from V and 5 bases from J, the gap between germline ends came to 19 bases. The CDR3 has 15 residues. Germline V gene lookup returns CDR1 SEHNR and CDR2 FQNEAQ (reference sequence). The CDR3, as DNA: TGTGCCAGCAGCCCCCCCTTTAGGCAGGGCCACGAGCAGTACTTC. It codes for CASSPPFRQGHEQYF. The full variable domain, with the rest looked up from reference TRBV7-9 and TRBJ2-7, is DTGVSQNPRHKITKRGQNVTFRCDPISEHNRLYWYRQTLGQGPEFLTYFQNEAQLEKSRLLSDRFSAERPKGSFSTLEIQRTEQGDSAMYLCASSPPFRQGHEQYFGPGTRLTVT.

This rearrangement joins TRBV7-2 to TRBJ2-5; 10 nucleotides align to TRBD2. From germline, CDR1 is SGHTA and CDR2 FQGNSA. The CDR3 has 15 amino acids. V was pared by 1 base and J by 4 bases, with 3 bases of the junction left unmatched. CDR3 sequence (DNA): TGTGCCAGCAGCTTAGTGGCTAGCGGGGGAGAGACCCAGTACTTC. Its protein product is CASSLVASGGETQYF.

This clone was picked up one time. The chain joins TRBV19 to TRBJ1-2; 8 bases line up with TRBD1. J lost 4 bases, V lost 4 bases, and 11 bases had no gene match. This CDR3 contains 16 residues. Per germline, CDR1 LNHDA and CDR2 SQIVND (reference sequence). The DNA of the CDR3 is TGTGCCAGTAGTAGAGGGACAGGCGGAGTAATCTATGGCTACACCTTC. Translated: CASSRGTGGVIYGYTF.

This chain joins TRBV11-2 and TRBJ1-5; the D gene is possibly TRBD1 (6 bases). Deletions cut 1 base from V and 4 bases from J, with 8 bases between. Germline CDR1 is SGHAT and CDR2 is FQNNGV. This CDR3 has 14 amino acids. The CDR3 spells CASSLGGQNQPQHF. DNA for the CDR3: TGTGCCAGCAGCTTAGGAGGACAGAATCAGCCCCAGCATTTT.

This clone was detected only a few times. The J gene is TRBJ2-1, the V gene TRBV7-2; 8 nucleotides agree with TRBD1. The CDR3 is 15 residues long. CDR1 is SGHTA, CDR2 FQGNSA, per germline. V gave up 4 bases and J gave up 4 bases; unmatched junction bases: 6. CDR3 sequence (DNA): TGTGCCAGCAGCTCCCAGGGGGCGGGATACAATGAGCAGTTCTTC. The encoded protein is CASSSQGAGYNEQFF.

The chain links TRBV18 to TRBJ2-1; TRBD2 is a possible D gene (5 bases). The CDR3 spans 18 residues. Per germline, CDR1 KGHSH and CDR2 LQKENI. With 3 bases removed from V and 1 base from J, the gap between germline ends came to 19 bases. The CDR3 bases are TGTGCCAGCTCACCGCAGCAGAGCGGCGGGTCTTCCTACAATGAGCAGTTCTTC. Protein product: CASSPQQSGGSSYNEQFF.

This chain joins TRBV7-2 and TRBJ2-7; TRBD2 agrees at 8 bases. CDR3 length equals 15 residues. The V segment lost 5 bases and the J segment 5 bases; nucleotides outside the gene matches: 11. In germline, CDR1 is SGHTA, CDR2 FQGNSA. The CDR3 region is CASSPRGGVGDEQYF. The CDR3 DNA follows: TGTGCCAGCAGCCCCCGGGGGGGAGTTGGGGACGAGCAGTACTTC.

The chain carries TRBV6-6 and TRBJ2-7; D is undetermined. Germline assignment: CDR1 MNHNY and CDR2 SVGAGI (reference sequence). Trimming removed 5 bases at V and 5 bases at J, with 13 bases between. The CDR3 is made up of 13 amino acids. The CDR3 protein is CASSRQGPHEQYF. In DNA, the CDR3 is TGTGCCAGCAGTCGACAAGGACCCCACGAGCAGTACTTC.